A single sample gave rise to the 4 T cell receptor beta chains below, sequenced in a study of T-cell memory formation after mild COVID-19. TCRdb re-analysed the 5' RACE reads in MiXCR, keeping a single row per CDR3 protein. The table shows about 400,000 distinct CDR3 sequences, with over 15% occurring only once. Sequencing was performed on PBMCs or a T cell subset sorted from them (not recorded which). The receptors derive from a man between 18 and 35 years old who had mild COVID-19 (a few samples of this study predate the infection). Cell type and time point are not known.

In this sample, this clonotype turned up a few times. The chain recombines TRBV29-1 with TRBJ2-7; 7 bases match TRBD1. This CDR3 comprises 13 residues. Germline values: CDR1 SQVTM, CDR2 ANQGSEA. J gave up 3 bases and V 6 bases, and 8 bases lay outside the gene matches. In DNA form, the CDR3 reads TGCAGCGTAAGAACCGGGACAGACTACGAGCAGTACTTC. It yields the protein CSVRTGTDYEQYF.

Worth noting for this clonotype: This may come from a read error, since a much larger clone is one base off. The chain has TRBV4-2 and TRBJ2-1; D possibly matches TRBD1 or TRBD2 (5 bases each). Germline assignment: CDR1 LGHNA and CDR2 YNFKEQ. Deletions cut 1 base from V and 9 bases from J, with 10 bases between. CDR3 size: 13 residues. The CDR3 loop is CASSQVGDLEQFF. DNA of the CDR3: TGTGCCAGCAGCCAAGTAGGGGACCTTGAGCAGTTCTTC.

The V and J genes are TRBV14 and TRBJ1-4; D is undetermined. V lost 3 bases and J lost 8, with 10 bases in between. Germline values: CDR1 SGHDN, CDR2 FVKESK. The CDR3 is 13 residues long. CDR3 residues: CASSHRYNEKLFF. The CDR3 region has the DNA TGTGCCAGCAGCCATCGGTATAACGAAAAACTGTTTTTT.

This chain joins TRBV12-3 or TRBV12-4 and TRBJ1-2; D may be TRBD1 (6 bases). The V gene lost 4 bases and the J gene lost 4 bases, with 19 bases spanning the gap. CDR3 length: 16 residues. In DNA, the CDR3 is TGTGCCAGCAGTTCCTATGGTGGGGGGCACGTCTATGGCTACACCTTC. Amino acids: CASSSYGGGHVYGYTF.